The clone carrying this T cell receptor (beta chain) was detected only a few times. The antigen is undetermined. The primer mix had 60 Vbeta and 13 Jbeta primers. Data came from immunoSEQ multiplex PCR; TCRdb stores just in-frame clones and leaves some out. The top ten clones hold 2.5% to 3.5% of a sample with roughly 150,000 clones, around 75% of them seen once. This sample stems from a study of cytomegalovirus exposure and HLA in healthy donors. Study conclusions and caveats: Information on immune exposure was restricted to one variable (CMV serostatus). The classifier was said to identify cytomegalovirus status with high specificity and sensitivity.

V lost 7 bases and J lost 2; bases outside the gene matches: 7. CDR1 and CDR2 from the germline V gene are MNHNY and SVGAGI (reference sequence). The CDR3 extends over 14 amino acids. The material sequenced was PBMCs. The TCR was taken from a woman aged 45-65 years in good health and CMV-seropositive. The chain links TRBV6-6 to TRBJ1-2; the match to TRBD1 covers 7 bases. This chain's CDR3 is CASTTPQGNYGYTF. CDR3 DNA: TGTGCCAGCACCACCCCACAGGGGAACTATGGCTACACCTTC.